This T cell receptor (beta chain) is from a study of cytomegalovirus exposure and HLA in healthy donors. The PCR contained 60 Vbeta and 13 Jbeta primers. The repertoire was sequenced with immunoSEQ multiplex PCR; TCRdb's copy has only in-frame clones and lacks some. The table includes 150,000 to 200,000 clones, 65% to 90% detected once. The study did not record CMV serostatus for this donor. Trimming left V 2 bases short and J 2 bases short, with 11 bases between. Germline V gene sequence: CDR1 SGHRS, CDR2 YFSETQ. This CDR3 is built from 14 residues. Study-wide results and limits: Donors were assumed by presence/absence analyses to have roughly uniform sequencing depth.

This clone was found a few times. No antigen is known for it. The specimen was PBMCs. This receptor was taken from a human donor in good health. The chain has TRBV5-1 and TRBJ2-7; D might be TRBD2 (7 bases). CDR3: CASSFPGGPYEQYF. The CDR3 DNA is TGCGCCAGCAGCTTCCCGGGGGGCCCCTACGAGCAGTACTTC.